This T cell receptor beta chain was captured by sequencing in a study of blood T cell repertoires in COVID-19. Study-wide background: Researchers got acute and convalescent COVID-19 samples from the United States, Italy and Spain. Sample material is recorded as cDNA or gDNA derived from T cells, B-cell-depleted T cells, or PBMCs.

As handled by the study authors: Reference gene primers were amplified, and this amplification served to estimate nucleated cell counts. This table comes from immunoSEQ multiplex PCR, and its TCRdb copy is limited to in-frame clones, with some not included. V and J calls and clone size follow that table, whereas D and trimming were derived from the DNA. Among approximately 110,000 clones listed, approximately 85% were seen once. The sequencing input was peripheral blood. The clonotype was recovered from a woman aged 80 or over with COVID-19, enrolled during active disease.

CDR3 nucleotide sequence: TGTGCCAGCTCTGGTCTCTGGGACAGCGAGCAGTACTTC. Residues: CASSGLWDSEQYF. This rearrangement joins TRBV2 to TRBJ2-7; 7 bases map to TRBD1. Trimming removed 8 bases from V and 6 bases from J; junction bases left unmatched: 10. This CDR3 comprises 13 residues. The germline gives CDR1 SNHLY, CDR2 FYNNEI.